This TCR beta chain was sequenced for a study of CD4+ T cells in melanoma (dated by TCRdb to 2022 to 2024). For context, the study as a whole: Neoantigen-specific CD4+ T cells in human melanoma were investigated in the study. What the study reported, not specific to this receptor: According to the report, neoantigen-specific CD4+ T cells in melanoma displayed diverse differentiation states. The report described a correlation between neoantigen-specific CD4+ T cells and the function of CD8+ T cells, macrophages and B cells.

Worth noting for this clone: The specificity of this receptor is unknown. It has no much larger one-base neighbor in the sample; base qualities were not kept.

Donors were patients with melanoma. The CDR3 contains 18 residues, cysteine and phenylalanine counted. Only the CDR3 DNA stays, 54 bases, in frame from base 1. The germline V gene encodes CDR1 LGHNT and CDR2 FRNRAP. The trim is 2 bases for V and 7 bases for J, with a gap of 23 bases between the germline ends. Library generation was performed with the immunoSEQ multiplex PCR assay. Here the immuneACCESS table is served through TCRdb, limited to in-frame sequences with V and J called. Missing clones are a known gap in these copies; in checked studies unresolved V genes cover under half, and the rest lacks a known reason. This sample gives approximately 12,000 clones in total; around 64% of them show up just once. The biggest ten clones account for approximately 13% of the sample.

This sequence originates from a human donor with melanoma. Recombination linked TRBV12-5 to TRBJ2-2; the D gene may be TRBD1 or TRBD2, since each aligns over 5 bases. The sequencing sample was made of cells from a culture (not recorded whether cultured in vitro). The DNA sequence is as follows: TGTGCTAGTGGTTTGAAGGGGTTTGGGAGAGAAGTTAACGGGGAGCTGTTTTTT. Its amino acids are CASGLKGFGREVNGELFF.